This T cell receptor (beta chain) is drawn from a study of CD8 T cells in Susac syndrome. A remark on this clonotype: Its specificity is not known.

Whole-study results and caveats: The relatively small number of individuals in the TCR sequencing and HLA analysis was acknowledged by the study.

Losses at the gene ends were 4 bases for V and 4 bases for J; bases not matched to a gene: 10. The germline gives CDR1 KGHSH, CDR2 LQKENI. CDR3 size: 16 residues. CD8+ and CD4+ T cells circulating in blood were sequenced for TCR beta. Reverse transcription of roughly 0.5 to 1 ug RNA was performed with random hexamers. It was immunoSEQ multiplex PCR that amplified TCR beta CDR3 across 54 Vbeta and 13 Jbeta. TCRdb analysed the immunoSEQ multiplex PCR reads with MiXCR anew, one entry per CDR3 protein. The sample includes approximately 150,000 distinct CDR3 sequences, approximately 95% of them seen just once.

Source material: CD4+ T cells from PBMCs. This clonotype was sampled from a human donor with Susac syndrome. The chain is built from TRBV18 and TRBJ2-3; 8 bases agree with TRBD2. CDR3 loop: CASSLRGLEVSDTQYF. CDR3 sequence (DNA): TGTGCCAGCTCACTAAGGGGACTAGAAGTCTCAGATACGCAGTATTTT.